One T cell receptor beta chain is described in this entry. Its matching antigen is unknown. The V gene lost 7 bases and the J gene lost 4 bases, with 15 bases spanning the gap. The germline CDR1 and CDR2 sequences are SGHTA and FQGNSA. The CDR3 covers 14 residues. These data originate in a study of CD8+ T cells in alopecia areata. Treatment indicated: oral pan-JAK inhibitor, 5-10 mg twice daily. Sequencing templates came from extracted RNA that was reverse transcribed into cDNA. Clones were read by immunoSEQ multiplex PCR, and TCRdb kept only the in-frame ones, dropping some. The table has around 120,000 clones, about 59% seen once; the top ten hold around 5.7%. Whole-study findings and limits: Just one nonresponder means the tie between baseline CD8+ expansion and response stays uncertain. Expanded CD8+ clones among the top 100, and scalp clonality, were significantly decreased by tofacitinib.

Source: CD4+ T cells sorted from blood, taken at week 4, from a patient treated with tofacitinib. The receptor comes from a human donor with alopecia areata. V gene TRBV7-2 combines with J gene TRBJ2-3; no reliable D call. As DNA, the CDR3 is TGTGCCAGCAAGAATGGGAAGGCATCAGATACGCAGTATTTT. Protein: CASKNGKASDTQYF.